This T cell receptor (beta chain) was sequenced during a study of T cells in Graves' hyperthyroidism and ophthalmopathy. RNA transcripts served as the template for amplifying TCR beta CDR3 regions. RT-PCR in the first round (using the HTBI primer set) targeted the TCR CDR3. TCRdb passed the multiplex PCR reads through MiXCR, listing each CDR3 protein once. Of 340,000 or so distinct CDR3 sequences in the sample, roughly 17% were seen once. Note on this clonotype: Its specificity is not known.

General study points: Before onset, ophthalmopathy was predicted by the model a median 6.5 months earlier.

V was cut by 6 bases and J by 1 base, with 22 bases left in between. The CDR3 contains 18 residues. CDR1 is SEHNR and CDR2 is FQNEAQ in the germline V gene (reference sequence). The source is a man aged 25 to 40 with Graves' hyperthyroidism. Sequencing was carried out using blood. The V gene is TRBV7-9, the J gene TRBJ1-3; the D gene is possibly TRBD1 (5 bases). CDR3 DNA: TGTGCCAGCAGTCGATCTCGTTGGCCTGGGGGATCTGGAAACACCATATATTTT. As protein: CASSRSRWPGGSGNTIYF.